This TCR beta chain was sequenced for a study of cytomegalovirus exposure and HLA in healthy donors. General study results and limits: When analyzed later, a missense DCLRE1C variant was found to be linked to TCR beta V- and J-gene trimming. An assumption of roughly uniform sequencing depth across donors underlay the presence/absence analyses.

A multiplex PCR was run with 60 Vbeta primers and 13 Jbeta primers. TCRdb's copy holds only in-frame clones and misses some; the assay was immunoSEQ multiplex PCR. The data contain fewer than 200,000 clones, roughly 80% of them singletons. The germline CDR1 and CDR2 sequences are LNHDA and SQIVND (reference sequence). The CDR3 totals 17 residues. J gave up 4 bases and V 5 bases, and 12 bases lay outside the gene matches. As regards this clone: What it binds is unknown.

The chain has TRBV19 and TRBJ2-5; the match to TRBD1 covers 11 bases. Sample: PBMCs. This clonotype was obtained from a young woman in good health and CMV-seronegative. CDR3 in amino acids: CASSARDRGWGVETQYF. The CDR3 DNA reads TGTGCCAGTAGTGCGCGGGACAGGGGGTGGGGGGTAGAGACCCAGTACTTC.